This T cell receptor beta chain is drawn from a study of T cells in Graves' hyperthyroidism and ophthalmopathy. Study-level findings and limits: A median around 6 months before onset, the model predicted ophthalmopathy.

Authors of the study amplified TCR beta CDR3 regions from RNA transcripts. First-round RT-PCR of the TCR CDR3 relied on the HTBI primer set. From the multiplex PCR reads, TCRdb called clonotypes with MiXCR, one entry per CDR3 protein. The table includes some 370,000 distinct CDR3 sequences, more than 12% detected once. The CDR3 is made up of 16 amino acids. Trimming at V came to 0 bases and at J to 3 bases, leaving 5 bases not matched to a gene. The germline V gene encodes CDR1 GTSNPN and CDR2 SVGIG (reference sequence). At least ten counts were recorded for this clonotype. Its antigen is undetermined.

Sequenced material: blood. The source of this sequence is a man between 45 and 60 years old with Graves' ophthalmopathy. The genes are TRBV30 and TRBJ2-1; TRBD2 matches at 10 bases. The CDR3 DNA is TGTGCCTGGAGTGTACTTTCTAGCGGGGGCTACAATGAGCAGTTCTTC. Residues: CAWSVLSSGGYNEQFF.